The present T cell receptor (beta chain) was sequenced within a study of shared clonotypes between healthy human individuals. Roughly 210 ng DNA, approximately 30,000 T cell genomes, went into each sorted-subset replicate PCR. Generated by immunoSEQ multiplex PCR, the TCRdb table keeps only in-frame clones and is missing some. The sample gives some 2.1 million clones, around 95% of which show up once; more than 1.5% is in the top ten. Germline CDR1 is SEHNR and CDR2 is FQNEAQ (reference sequence). The CDR3 is made up of 13 amino acids. V gave up 8 bases and J gave up 11 bases; unmatched junction bases: 6. It was CD45RO-negative cells, positively selected for CCR7, that made up naive CD8 cells, with terminally differentiated effector memory CD45RA+ cells excluded. Study donors comprised healthy, HIV-negative adults devoid of recent acute infection or vaccination.

The specimen sequenced was naive CD8+ T cells from PBMCs. The chain carries TRBV7-9 and TRBJ2-1; 13 nucleotides align to TRBD2. This sequence was found in a man between 18 and 35 years old in good health. Some clones in this sample may be carry-over from other donors' samples. The CDR3 here is CASPLGLAGKQFF. CDR3 nucleotide sequence: TGTGCCAGCCCGTTGGGACTAGCGGGAAAGCAGTTCTTC.